This TCR beta chain stems from a study of shared clonotypes between healthy human individuals. V was trimmed by 6 bases and J by 0 bases, leaving 15 bases between them. Germline CDR1 is MNHEY and CDR2 is SMNVEV (reference sequence). This CDR3 comprises 16 residues. Template for every sorted-subset replicate PCR totaled about 200 ng DNA, 25,000 to 30,000 T cell genomes. Produced via immunoSEQ multiplex PCR; TCRdb's table is partial and in-frame only. The table shows some 1 million clones, with around 75% occurring only once. Notes on this clone: Its antigen is as yet unknown.

The study, taken as a whole, reports: The study generally estimated greater richness for naive than memory subsets. Limitation of the genetic and exposure-history diversity represented came from the few donors. Relative to clonotypes present in all four donors, those not shared had lower generation probabilities.

J is TRBJ1-5 and V is TRBV27; D is perhaps TRBD1 (6 bases). The sequenced sample was memory CD4+ T cells sorted from blood. Regarding subset: CD45RA-negative fraction. The origin of this receptor is a man younger than 30 in good health. The CDR3 sequence is CASRLRGDYSNQPQHF. CDR3 coding DNA: TGTGCCAGCAGATTAAGGGGGGATTATAGCAATCAGCCCCAGCATTTT.